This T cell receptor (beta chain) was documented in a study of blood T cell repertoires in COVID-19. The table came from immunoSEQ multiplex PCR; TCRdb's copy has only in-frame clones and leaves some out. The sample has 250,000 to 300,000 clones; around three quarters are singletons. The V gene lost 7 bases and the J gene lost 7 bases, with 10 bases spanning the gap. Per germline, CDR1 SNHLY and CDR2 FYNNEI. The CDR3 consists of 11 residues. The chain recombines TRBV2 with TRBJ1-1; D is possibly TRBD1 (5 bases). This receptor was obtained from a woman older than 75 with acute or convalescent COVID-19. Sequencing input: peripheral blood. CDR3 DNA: TGTGCCAGCACGGTCAGGGATGAAGCTTTCTTT. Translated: CASTVRDEAFF.